One sample yielded the 17 T cell receptor beta chains listed below, sequenced in a study of shared T cell receptors in the human thymus. Some clones are missing from TCRdb's copy, which holds only in-frame ones; the method was immunoSEQ multiplex PCR. The table includes 540,000 or so clones, 78% detected once. These same data were also listed under a study on human thymus T cells.

The specimen sequenced was thymocytes. These receptors were obtained from a boy in the first two years of life with a congenital heart defect.

The CDR3 region is CASGGGIEQYF. The CDR3 DNA reads as TGTGCCAGTGGCGGGGGAATCGAGCAGTACTTC. This sequence joins TRBV19 and TRBJ2-7; 7 positions agree with TRBD2. The length of the CDR3 is 11 residues. Germline CDR1 is LNHDA and CDR2 is SQIVND (reference sequence). Trimming took 8 bases from V and 6 from J; bases not matched to a gene: 4.

The CDR3 region is CASSVSDNEQFF. In nucleotides, the CDR3 is TGTGCCAGCAGTGTCTCAGACAATGAGCAGTTCTTC. The V and J genes are TRBV25-1 and TRBJ2-1; D remains ambiguous. There are 12 residues in the CDR3. Germline V CDR1 and CDR2: MGHDK, SYGVNS. V was clipped by 4 bases and J by 5 bases, with 6 bases between them.

The chain recombines TRBV5-4 with TRBJ2-1, with a weak D call TRBD1 (6 bases). This CDR3 comprises 13 residues. Germline CDR1 reads SGHNT; CDR2 reads YYREEE (reference sequence). V was pared by 4 bases and J by 4 bases, with 9 bases between. This chain's CDR3 is CASSLTGYNEQFF. The CDR3 DNA follows: TGTGCCAGCAGCCTTACAGGGTACAATGAGCAGTTCTTC.

Only one count was recorded for this clone. V and J are TRBV4-1 and TRBJ2-7; 12 nucleotides line up with TRBD2. V dropped 5 bases and J dropped 8; count of bases not matched to a gene: 10. From germline, CDR1 is MGHRA and CDR2 YSYEKL. CDR3 length: 15 residues. CDR3 bases: TGCGCCAGCAGCTCGCGGACTAGCGGGACGCCTCAGCAGTACTTC. This gives the protein CASSSRTSGTPQQYF.

This chain links TRBV25-1 with TRBJ1-1; D remains unclear. V lost 3 bases to trimming and J lost 4 bases, with 21 bases between them. Germline V gene lookup returns CDR1 MGHDK and CDR2 SYGVNS. This CDR3 contains 17 residues. CDR3 sequence reads: CASSDGGRGREGTEAFF. The DNA for the CDR3 is TGTGCCAGCAGTGACGGAGGTAGAGGACGGGAAGGCACTGAAGCTTTCTTT.

This clone has just a few counts. V is TRBV6-1 and J is TRBJ1-5; D may be TRBD1 (5 bases). From germline, CDR1 is MNHNS and CDR2 SASEGT. CDR3 length: 18 residues. V dropped 2 bases and J dropped 2 bases, with 19 bases sitting between them. CDR3 loop: CASSEPPTVGKGNQPQHF. DNA for the CDR3: TGTGCCAGCAGTGAACCCCCGACAGTAGGTAAGGGCAATCAGCCCCAGCATTTT.

This sequence joins TRBV29-1 and TRBJ1-1; D unresolved. CDR1 SQVTM and CDR2 ANQGSEA come from the germline V gene. V was cut by 1 base and J by 8 bases, with 5 bases left in between. CDR3 length equals 10 residues. The CDR3 here is CSVEGPEAFF. The DNA of the CDR3 is TGCAGCGTTGAAGGGCCGGAAGCTTTCTTT.

The chain links TRBV28 to TRBJ1-5; no clear D. Germline values: CDR1 MDHEN, CDR2 SYDVKM. Trimming pared 6 bases from V and 1 base from J, leaving 10 bases between. The CDR3 contains 14 residues. CDR3 coding DNA: TGTGCCAGCAGAGAACCTAGGAGCAATCAGCCCCAGCATTTT. It codes for CASREPRSNQPQHF. The variable domain in full, completed from reference TRBV28 and TRBJ1-5, reads DVKVTQSSRYLVKRTGEKVFLECVQDMDHENMFWYRQDPGLGLRLIYFSYDVKMKEKGDIPEGYSVSREKKERFSLILESASTNQTSMYLCASREPRSNQPQHFGDGTRLSIL.

This clone was observed once. The chain is built from TRBV7-2 and TRBJ1-1, with D possibly TRBD1 on 5 matching bases. Germline-derived CDR1 and CDR2 are SGHTA and FQGNSA. This CDR3 comprises 16 residues. V was shortened by 4 bases and J by 5 bases, with 20 bases between the two germline ends. The CDR3 DNA is TGTGCCAGCAGCTGTCCTTGTGGCCAGGGAGGGACTGAAGCTTTCTTT. Encoded protein: CASSCPCGQGGTEAFF.

This chain connects TRBV11-2 to TRBJ2-2, with D unresolved. CDR3 length: 16 residues. V lost 5 bases and J 3 bases, leaving 16 bases between the germline ends. Germline lookup yields CDR1 SGHAT and CDR2 FQNNGV. Here the CDR3 reads CASSPPGCGDTGELFF. For the CDR3, the DNA is TGTGCCAGCAGCCCCCCGGGTTGCGGAGACACCGGGGAGCTGTTTTTT.

The chain joins TRBV5-1 to TRBJ2-2, with no clear D. CDR1 and CDR2 from the germline V gene are SGHRS and YFSETQ. V lost 4 bases to trimming and J lost 0 bases, with 16 bases between them. The CDR3 sequence is 17 residues long. The CDR3 DNA reads as TGCGCCAGCAGCCTGACCAGCAGGCCTACGAACACCGGGGAGCTGTTTTTT. The encoded protein is CASSLTSRPTNTGELFF. Together with reference TRBV5-1 and TRBJ2-2, the CDR3 gives the full variable domain: KAGVTQTPRYLIKTRGQQVTLSCSPISGHRSVSWYQQTPGQGLQFLFEYFSETQRNKGNFPGRFSGRQFSNSRSEMNVSTLELGDSALYLCASSLTSRPTNTGELFFGEGSRLTVL.

The V gene is TRBV28, the J gene TRBJ1-4; D ambiguous. CDR3 length: 12 amino acids. Germline V gene data show CDR1 as MDHEN and CDR2 as SYDVKM. The V end lost 7 bases, the J end lost 3 bases, and 6 bases lay between the germline ends. The CDR3 DNA is TGTGCCAGCAAAGGAGCTAATGAAAAACTGTTTTTT. Protein: CASKGANEKLFF. The whole variable domain, filled in from reference TRBV28 and TRBJ1-4, reads DVKVTQSSRYLVKRTGEKVFLECVQDMDHENMFWYRQDPGLGLRLIYFSYDVKMKEKGDIPEGYSVSREKKERFSLILESASTNQTSMYLCASKGANEKLFFGSGTQLSVL.

The chain has TRBV4-2 and TRBJ2-5, with 7 bases lining up with TRBD2. CDR3 length equals 18 residues. Losses at the gene ends were 4 bases for V and 2 bases for J; bases not matched to a gene: 16. The germline CDR1 and CDR2 sequences are LGHNA and YNFKEQ. The CDR3 DNA is TGTGCCAGCAGCCTCGTTTGGTCTGCGGGAGACCGTCAAGAGACCCAGTACTTC. Its translation is CASSLVWSAGDRQETQYF.

This chain connects TRBV4-1 to TRBJ2-1; 11 bases match TRBD2. The CDR3 has 16 residues. Per the germline V gene, CDR1 is MGHRA and CDR2 is YSYEKL. V lost 1 base, J lost 7 bases, and 6 bases stayed unmatched. The CDR3 loop reads CASSQVLAGDLNEQFF. CDR3 in DNA: TGCGCCAGCAGCCAAGTACTAGCGGGAGACCTGAATGAGCAGTTCTTC.

The chain recombines TRBV27 with TRBJ2-1, with D tentatively TRBD1 (5 bases). V dropped 5 bases and J dropped 4 bases, with 9 bases sitting between them. There are 13 residues in the CDR3. Germline lookup yields CDR1 MNHEY and CDR2 SMNVEV (reference sequence). The CDR3: CASSTGLYNEQFF. The DNA for the CDR3 is TGTGCCAGCAGTACAGGATTATACAATGAGCAGTTCTTC.

This clone was observed a handful of times. The gene calls are TRBV5-8 and TRBJ2-7, with TRBD1 matching over 9 bases. Trimming cost V 6 bases and J 6 bases; bases outside gene matches: 19. This CDR3 has 17 residues. Germline V gene lookup returns CDR1 SGHTS and CDR2 YDEGEE. The CDR3 spells CASTKRTGVRPPLEQYF. In nucleotides, the CDR3 is TGTGCCAGCACCAAGCGGACAGGGGTGCGGCCTCCGCTCGAGCAGTACTTC.

This clone was recorded a few times. This chain joins TRBV4-1 and TRBJ1-1, with no clear D. The CDR3 covers 17 residues. The germline gives CDR1 MGHRA, CDR2 YSYEKL. Trimming removed 1 base from V and 0 bases from J, with 15 bases in between. CDR3 protein: CASSQVPRWRLNTEAFF. For the CDR3, the DNA is TGCGCCAGCAGCCAAGTCCCTCGGTGGAGATTGAACACTGAAGCTTTCTTT.